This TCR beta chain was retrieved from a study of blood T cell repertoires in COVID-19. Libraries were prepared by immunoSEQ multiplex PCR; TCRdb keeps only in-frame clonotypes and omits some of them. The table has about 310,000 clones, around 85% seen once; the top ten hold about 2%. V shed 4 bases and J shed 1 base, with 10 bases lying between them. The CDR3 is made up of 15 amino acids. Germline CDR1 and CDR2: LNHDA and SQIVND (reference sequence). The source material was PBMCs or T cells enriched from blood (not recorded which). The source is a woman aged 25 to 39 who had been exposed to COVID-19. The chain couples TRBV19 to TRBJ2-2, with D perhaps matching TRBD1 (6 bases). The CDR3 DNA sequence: TGTGCCAGTAGTAGGACAGATCTGAACACCGGGGAGCTGTTTTTT. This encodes CASSRTDLNTGELFF.